Sequencing of this T cell receptor beta chain was carried out in a study of T cell responses to AZD1222 COVID-19 vaccine. Study outcomes and limitations: Seropositive status at baseline applied to only 6 or 7 AZD1222 recipients.

Regarding this clone: Its target is unknown.

V was pared by 0 bases and J by 8 bases, with 13 bases between. The CDR3 is made up of 14 amino acids. Per the germline V gene, CDR1 is ENHRY and CDR2 is SYGVKD. Measured with immunoSEQ multiplex PCR; TCRdb has only the in-frame clones, and not every one. This sample carries about 100,000 clones, approximately 87% of them seen once, and the ten largest clones take 15% to 20%. The TCR sequence derives from an adult in good health. The sample here was peripheral blood, taken on day 0 of AZD1222 vaccination. The rearrangement joins TRBV10-3 to TRBJ1-2, with no clear D. In DNA, the CDR3 is TGTGCCATCAGTGAGTCGCTTTCAGCGACCGGCTACACCTTC. The encoded protein is CAISESLSATGYTF.